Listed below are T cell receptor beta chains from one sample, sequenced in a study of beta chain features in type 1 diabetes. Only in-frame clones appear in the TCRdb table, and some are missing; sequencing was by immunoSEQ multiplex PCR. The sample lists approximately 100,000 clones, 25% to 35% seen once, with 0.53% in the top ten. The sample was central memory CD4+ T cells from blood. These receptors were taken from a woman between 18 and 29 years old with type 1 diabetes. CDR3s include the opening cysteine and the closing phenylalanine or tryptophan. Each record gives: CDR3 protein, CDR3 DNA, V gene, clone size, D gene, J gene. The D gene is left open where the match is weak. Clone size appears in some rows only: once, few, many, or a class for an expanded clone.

CASSTPVRPETNEKLFF,TGTGCCAGCAGCACCCCGGTGAGGCCCGAAACTAATGAAAAACTGTTTTTT,TRBV28,NA,NA,TRBJ1-4
CASTKQGTTGEAFF,TGTGCCAGCACTAAACAGGGAACCACGGGTGAAGCTTTCTTT,TRBV28,NA,NA,TRBJ1-1
CAISQDSSSEAFF,TGTGCCATCAGCCAGGACAGCTCTTCTGAAGCTTTCTTT,TRBV10-3,NA,NA,TRBJ1-1
CASSYSGTANYGYTF,TGTGCCAGCAGTTACTCTGGGACAGCTAACTATGGCTACACCTTC,TRBV6-6,NA,TRBD1,TRBJ1-2
CASSSGLAGTEQFF,TGTGCCAGTAGTAGCGGACTAGCGGGAACTGAGCAGTTCTTC,TRBV19,NA,TRBD2,TRBJ2-1
CSAQGDRNQPQHF,TGCAGCGCGCAAGGCGACAGAAATCAGCCCCAGCATTTT,TRBV29-1,NA,NA,TRBJ1-5
CASSAAFGPIPQFF,TGTGCCAGTAGCGCAGCTTTTGGGCCCATCCCCCAGTTCTTC,TRBV19,NA,NA,TRBJ2-1
CASSYMFEGHSGYTF,TGTGCCAGCAGCTATATGTTCGAGGGCCACAGTGGCTACACCTTC,TRBV7-2,NA,NA,TRBJ1-2
CASRPGTGKSVSYEQYF,TGTGCCAGCAGACCGGGGACAGGGAAATCCGTCTCCTACGAGCAGTACTTC,TRBV28,NA,TRBD1,TRBJ2-7
CASSWRAKGGETQYF,TGTGCCAGCAGCTGGAGGGCAAAGGGAGGAGAGACCCAGTACTTC,TRBV7-9,NA,NA,TRBJ2-5
CAISAETATYEQYF,TGTGCCATCAGTGCGGAGACTGCCACCTACGAGCAGTACTTC,TRBV10-3,few,NA,TRBJ2-7
CASSVAGHTDTQYF,TGTGCCAGCAGCGTAGCAGGCCACACAGATACGCAGTATTTT,TRBV9,NA,NA,TRBJ2-3
CASSQEYGDQPQHF,TGTGCCAGCAGCCAAGAGTACGGGGATCAGCCCCAGCATTTT,TRBV4-2,many,NA,TRBJ1-5
CASTRAGGPDEQFF,TGTGCCAGTACCCGAGCGGGAGGGCCAGATGAGCAGTTCTTC,TRBV19,NA,TRBD2,TRBJ2-1
CASSLTGGFSNEQFF,TGTGCCAGCAGCTTAACGGGGGGATTCTCGAATGAGCAGTTCTTC,TRBV7-3,few,NA,TRBJ2-1
CASSEGLATLETQYF,TGTGCCAGCAGCGAGGGACTAGCGACTTTAGAGACCCAGTACTTC,TRBV11-2,NA,TRBD2,TRBJ2-5
CASSLGAGGETQYF,TGTGCCAGCAGCTTAGGAGCGGGAGGAGAGACCCAGTACTTC,TRBV11-3,NA,TRBD2,TRBJ2-5
CASIPQSTGEVGYTF,TGTGCCAGTATCCCCCAGTCGACAGGGGAAGTTGGCTACACCTTC,TRBV19,NA,TRBD1,TRBJ1-2